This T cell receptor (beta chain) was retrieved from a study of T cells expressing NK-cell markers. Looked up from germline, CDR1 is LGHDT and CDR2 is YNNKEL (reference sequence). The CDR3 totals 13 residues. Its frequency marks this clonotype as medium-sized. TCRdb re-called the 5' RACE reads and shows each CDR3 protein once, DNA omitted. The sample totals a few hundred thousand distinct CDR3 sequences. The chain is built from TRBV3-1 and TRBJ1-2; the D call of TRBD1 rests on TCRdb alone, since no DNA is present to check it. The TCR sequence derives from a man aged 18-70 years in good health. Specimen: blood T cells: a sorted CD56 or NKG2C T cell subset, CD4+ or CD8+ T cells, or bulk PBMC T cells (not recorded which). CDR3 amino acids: CASSKSEGRKSTF. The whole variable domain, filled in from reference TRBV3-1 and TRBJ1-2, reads DTAVSQTPKYLVTQMGNDKSIKCEQNLGHDTMYWYKQDSKKFLKIMFSYNNKELIINETVPNRFSPKSPDKAHLNLHINSLELGDSAVYFCASSKSEGRKSTFGSGTRLTVV.